This T cell receptor (beta chain) was sequenced for a study of somatic mutations in cytotoxic T cells in rheumatoid arthritis (dated 2017 in TCRdb). Turning to the overall study: A FACSAria II or Sony SH800 was used to flow-sort some V beta antibody-stained T-cell populations at nearly 100% purity, and TCRB sequencing was also done on sorted V beta1+ cells. TCRB deep sequencing covered about 60 patients with rheumatoid arthritis along with 20 healthy controls. Patients and controls did not essentially differ in median age, which was nearly identical between the groups. The study asked whether expanded CD8+ T-cell clones in newly diagnosed, untreated rheumatoid arthritis carry somatic mutations, and used TCRB deep sequencing to characterize clonality.

Sequencing of TCRB CDR3 was done on genomic DNA with the immunoSEQ assay. The source study handled its data this way. Nothing other than productive TCRB rearrangements was included in the analyses. Defining a clone by its unique TCRB CDR3 sequence, the study calculated clonality as a productive clonality index derived from Shannon entropy. Repertoire overlap for a pair of samples was computed from each clone's template counts relative to total templates per sample. V-gene usage from TCRB sequencing and V-gene usage measured by flow cytometry were correlated (Spearman r of around 0.6). As stored in TCRdb, this immuneACCESS dataset retains in-frame rearrangements with V and J assigned. A fraction of the clones does not appear; measured against another copy, unresolved V genes explain less than half of the discrepancy, and the remainder lacks a known reason. The DNA was the basis for D and trimming; V, J and clone size are from that table. For this sample the table gives 12,000 or so clones, of which roughly 73% were detected only once. The ten largest clones represent 38% of the sample.

Buffy coats from around 20 blood donors served as healthy controls, a group that was under 65% female with a median age of 56 years (range about 20-70). Flow cytometry confirmed the purity of CD4+ and CD8+ cells that had been isolated by positive magnetic bead selection on an AutoMACS. Isolation of peripheral blood mononuclear cells was done through Ficoll-Paque PLUS density gradient separation. DNA was extracted from CD4-enriched, CD8-enriched or PBMC samples with Nucleospin Tissue or Tissue XS kits and quantified with a Qubit 2.0 fluorometer. The germline V gene encodes CDR1 SGHRS and CDR2 YFSETQ. Measured from the cysteine to the phenylalanine, the CDR3 is 14 residues long. Only the CDR3 part of the read is kept: 42 bases, read in frame from the first base. V and J are truncated by 2 bases and 3 bases respectively, leaving an intervening sequence of 12 bases. Details on this clone: Its cognate antigen has yet to be identified. No per-base quality is available; no much larger clone lies one base away.

Results and caveats for the whole study, not just this receptor: CD8+ T-cell clonality in rheumatoid arthritis patients was not significantly different from that in age-matched healthy controls. The antigen targets of the expanded CD8+ clones were unknown, and absence from virus-specific databases did not rule out viral specificity. An increase of CD8+ clonality with age was seen in patients (Spearman r ~ 0.49) but not in healthy controls. The slight TRBV07 underrepresentation in patients was not adjusted for multiple comparisons. In about an eighth of the roughly 60 patients, more than 20% of CD8+ cells belonged to the largest CD8+ clone, while several identical CD8+ TCRB sequences were shared between blood and synovial fluid.

The clonotype comes from a man in his 60s in good health. The V and J segments used are TRBV5-1 and TRBJ2-7; tentative D gene TRBD2, with 7 bases matching. Source material: CD8+ T cells sorted from blood. The CDR3 is CASSFRGASYEQYF. The DNA sequence reads TGCGCCAGCAGCTTCCGGGGGGCCAGCTACGAGCAGTACTTC.